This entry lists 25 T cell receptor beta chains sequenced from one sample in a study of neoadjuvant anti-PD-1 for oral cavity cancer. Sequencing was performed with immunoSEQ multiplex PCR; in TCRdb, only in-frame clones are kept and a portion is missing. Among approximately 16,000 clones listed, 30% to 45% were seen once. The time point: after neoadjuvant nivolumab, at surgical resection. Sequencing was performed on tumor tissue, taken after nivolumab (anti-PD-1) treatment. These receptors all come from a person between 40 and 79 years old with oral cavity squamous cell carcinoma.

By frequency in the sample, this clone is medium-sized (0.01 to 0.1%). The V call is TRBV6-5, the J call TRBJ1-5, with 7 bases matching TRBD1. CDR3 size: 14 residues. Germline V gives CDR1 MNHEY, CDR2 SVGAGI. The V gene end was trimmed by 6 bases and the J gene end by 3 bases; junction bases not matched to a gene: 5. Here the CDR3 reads CASRNRGDNQPQHF. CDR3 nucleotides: TGTGCCAGCAGAAACAGGGGAGACAATCAGCCCCAGCATTTT.

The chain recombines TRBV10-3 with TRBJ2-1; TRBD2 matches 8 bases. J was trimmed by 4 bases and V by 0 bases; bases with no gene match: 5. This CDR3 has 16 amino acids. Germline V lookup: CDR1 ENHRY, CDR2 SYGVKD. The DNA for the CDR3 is TGTGCCATCAGTGAGTCGAGCGGGGGCTTTTACAATGAGCAGTTCTTC. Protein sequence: CAISESSGGFYNEQFF.

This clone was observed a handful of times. In DNA, the CDR3 is TGTGCCAGTAGTATAGGGGCGGCAGGGGAAGAGACCCAGTACTTC. Translating it yields CASSIGAAGEETQYF. The chain carries TRBV19 and TRBJ2-5; tentatively, D is TRBD1 (6 bases). The V gene lost 1 base and the J gene lost 3 bases, with 12 bases spanning the gap. The CDR3 is 15 residues long. Germline loops: CDR1 LNHDA, CDR2 SQIVND (reference sequence).

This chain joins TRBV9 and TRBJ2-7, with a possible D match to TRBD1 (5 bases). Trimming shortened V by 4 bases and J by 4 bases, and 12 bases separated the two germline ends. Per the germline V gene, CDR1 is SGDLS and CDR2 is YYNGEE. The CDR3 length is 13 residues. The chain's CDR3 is CASSPEGQYEQYF. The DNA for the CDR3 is TGTGCCAGCAGCCCCGAAGGACAATACGAGCAGTACTTC.

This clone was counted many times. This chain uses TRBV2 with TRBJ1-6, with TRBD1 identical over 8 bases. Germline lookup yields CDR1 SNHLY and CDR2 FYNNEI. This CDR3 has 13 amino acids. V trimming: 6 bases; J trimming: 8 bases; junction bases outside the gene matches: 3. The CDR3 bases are TGTGCCAGCAGGGACAGGGAGCATTCACCCCTCCACTTT. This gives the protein CASRDREHSPLHF.

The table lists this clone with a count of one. CDR3 sequence: CASSSLPSSYNEQFF. In DNA, the CDR3 is TGCGCCAGCAGTAGTCTTCCAAGCTCCTACAATGAGCAGTTCTTC. The rearrangement joins TRBV4-3 to TRBJ2-1; the D is unclear. V shed 6 bases and J shed 0 bases, with 12 bases lying between them. Germline V CDR1 and CDR2: LGHNA, YSLEER. The CDR3 length is 15 residues.

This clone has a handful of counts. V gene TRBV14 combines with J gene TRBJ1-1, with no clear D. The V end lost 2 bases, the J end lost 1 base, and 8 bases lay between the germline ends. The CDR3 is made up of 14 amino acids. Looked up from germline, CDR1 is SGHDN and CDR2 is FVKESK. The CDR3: CASSQRRWNTEAFF. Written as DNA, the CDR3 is TGTGCCAGCAGCCAACGACGGTGGAACACTGAAGCTTTCTTT.

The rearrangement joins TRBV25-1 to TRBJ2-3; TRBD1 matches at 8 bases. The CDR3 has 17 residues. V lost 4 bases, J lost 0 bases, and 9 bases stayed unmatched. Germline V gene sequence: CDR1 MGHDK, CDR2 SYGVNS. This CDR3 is CASSVPGTGPSTDTQYF. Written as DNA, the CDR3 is TGTGCCAGCAGTGTTCCCGGGACAGGACCTAGCACAGATACGCAGTATTTT.

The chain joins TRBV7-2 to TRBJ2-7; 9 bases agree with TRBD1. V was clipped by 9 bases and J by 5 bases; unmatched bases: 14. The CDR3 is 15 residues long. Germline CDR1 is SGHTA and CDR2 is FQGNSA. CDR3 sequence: CASAPPGQGADEQYF. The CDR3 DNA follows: TGTGCCAGTGCCCCGCCGGGACAGGGTGCGGACGAGCAGTACTTC.

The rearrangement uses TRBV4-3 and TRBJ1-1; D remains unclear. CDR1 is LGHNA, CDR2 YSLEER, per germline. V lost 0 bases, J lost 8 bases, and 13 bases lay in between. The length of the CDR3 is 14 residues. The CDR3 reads CASSQDRAAKEAFF. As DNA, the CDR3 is TGCGCCAGCAGCCAAGATCGGGCAGCCAAAGAAGCTTTCTTT.

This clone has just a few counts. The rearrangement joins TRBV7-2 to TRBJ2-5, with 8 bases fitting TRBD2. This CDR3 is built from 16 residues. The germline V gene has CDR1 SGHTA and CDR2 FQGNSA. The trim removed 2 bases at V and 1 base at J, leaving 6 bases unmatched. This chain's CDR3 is CASSLLAGGSQETQYF. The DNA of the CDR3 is TGTGCCAGCAGCTTACTGGCGGGGGGTTCCCAAGAGACCCAGTACTTC.

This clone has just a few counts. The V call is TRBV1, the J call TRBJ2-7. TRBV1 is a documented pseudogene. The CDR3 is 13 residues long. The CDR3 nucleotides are TGCACCAGCAGCCAAGAGTGTTGCTACGAGCAGTACTTC. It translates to CTSSQECCYEQYF.

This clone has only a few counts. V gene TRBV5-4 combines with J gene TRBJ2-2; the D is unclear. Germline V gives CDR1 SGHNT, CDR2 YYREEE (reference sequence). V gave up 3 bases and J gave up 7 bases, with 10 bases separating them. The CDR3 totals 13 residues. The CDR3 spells CASSSPAGGELFF. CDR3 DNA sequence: TGTGCCAGCAGCTCCCCGGCTGGCGGGGAGCTGTTTTTT. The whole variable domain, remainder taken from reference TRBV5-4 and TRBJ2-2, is ETGVTQSPTHLIKTRGQQVTLRCSSQSGHNTVSWYQQALGQGPQFIFQYYREEENGRGNFPPRFSGLQFPNYSSELNVNALELDDSALYLCASSSPAGGELFFGEGSRLTVL.

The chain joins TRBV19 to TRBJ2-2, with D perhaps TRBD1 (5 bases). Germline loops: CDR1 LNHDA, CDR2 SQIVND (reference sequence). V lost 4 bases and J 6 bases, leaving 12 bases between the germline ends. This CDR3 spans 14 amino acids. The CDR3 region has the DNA TGTGCCAGTAGTAGAACAGGCCTGGCCGGGGAGCTGTTTTTT. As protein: CASSRTGLAGELFF. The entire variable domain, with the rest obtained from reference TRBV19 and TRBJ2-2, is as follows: DGGITQSPKYLFRKEGQNVTLSCEQNLNHDAMYWYRQDPGQGLRLIYYSQIVNDFQKGDIAEGYSVSREKKESFPLTVTSAQKNPTAFYLCASSRTGLAGELFFGEGSRLTVL.

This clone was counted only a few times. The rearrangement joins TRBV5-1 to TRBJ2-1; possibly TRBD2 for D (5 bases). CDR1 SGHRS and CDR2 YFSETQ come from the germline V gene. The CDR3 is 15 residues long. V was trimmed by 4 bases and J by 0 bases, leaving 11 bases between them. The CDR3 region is CASSPLGSSYNEQFF. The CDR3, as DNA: TGCGCCAGCAGCCCACTAGGGAGCTCCTACAATGAGCAGTTCTTC.

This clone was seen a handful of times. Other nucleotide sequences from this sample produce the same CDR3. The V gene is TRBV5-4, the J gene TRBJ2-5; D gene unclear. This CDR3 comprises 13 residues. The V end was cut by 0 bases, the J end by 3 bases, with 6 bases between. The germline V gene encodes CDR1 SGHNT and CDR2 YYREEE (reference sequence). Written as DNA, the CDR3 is TGTGCCAGCAGCTTGGCAGGAAAAGAGACCCAGTACTTC. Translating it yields CASSLAGKETQYF.

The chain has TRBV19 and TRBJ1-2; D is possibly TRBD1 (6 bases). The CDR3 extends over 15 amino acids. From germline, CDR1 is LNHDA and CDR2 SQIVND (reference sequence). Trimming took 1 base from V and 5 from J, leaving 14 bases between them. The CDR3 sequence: CASSIGRGLRYGYTF. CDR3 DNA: TGTGCCAGTAGTATAGGACGGGGGCTTCGGTATGGCTACACCTTC.

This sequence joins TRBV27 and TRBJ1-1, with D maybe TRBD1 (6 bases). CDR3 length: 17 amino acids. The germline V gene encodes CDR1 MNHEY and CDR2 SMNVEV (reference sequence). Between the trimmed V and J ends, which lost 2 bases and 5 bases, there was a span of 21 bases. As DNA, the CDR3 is TGTGCCAGCAGTTTAGCCCGGACAGTCAAAGGAGGGACTGAAGCTTTCTTT. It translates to CASSLARTVKGGTEAFF.

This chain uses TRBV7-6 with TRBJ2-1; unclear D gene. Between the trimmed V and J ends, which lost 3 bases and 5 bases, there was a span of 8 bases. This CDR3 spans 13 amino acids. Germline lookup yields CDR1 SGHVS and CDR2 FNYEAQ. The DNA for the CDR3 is TGTGCCAGCAGCTTTTCTCGAAACAATGAGCAGTTCTTC. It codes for CASSFSRNNEQFF.

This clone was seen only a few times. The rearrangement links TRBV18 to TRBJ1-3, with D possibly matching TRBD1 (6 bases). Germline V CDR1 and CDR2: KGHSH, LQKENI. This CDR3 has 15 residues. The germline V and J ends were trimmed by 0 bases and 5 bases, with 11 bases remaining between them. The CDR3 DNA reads TGTGCCAGCTCACCACCGGGGGGCACCCGAAACACCATATATTTT. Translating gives CASSPPGGTRNTIYF.

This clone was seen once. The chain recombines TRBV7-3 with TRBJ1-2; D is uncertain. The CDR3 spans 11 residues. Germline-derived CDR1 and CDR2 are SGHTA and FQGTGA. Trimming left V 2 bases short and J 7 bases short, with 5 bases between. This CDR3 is CASSLSRGYTF. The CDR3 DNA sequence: TGTGCCAGCAGCTTATCACGTGGCTACACCTTC.

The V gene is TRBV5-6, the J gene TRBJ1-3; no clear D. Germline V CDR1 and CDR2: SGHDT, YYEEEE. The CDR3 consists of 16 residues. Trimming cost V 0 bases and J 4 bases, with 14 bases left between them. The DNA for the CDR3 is TGTGCCAGCAGCTTGGACGGGCGGGAACTGGGAAACACCATATATTTT. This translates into CASSLDGRELGNTIYF.

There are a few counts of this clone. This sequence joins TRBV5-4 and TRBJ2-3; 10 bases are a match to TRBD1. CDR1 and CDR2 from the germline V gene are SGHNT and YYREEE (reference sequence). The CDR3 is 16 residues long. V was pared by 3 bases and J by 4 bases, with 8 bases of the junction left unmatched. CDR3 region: CASSSLTGGSADTQYF. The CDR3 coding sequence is TGTGCCAGCAGCTCCCTGACAGGGGGCTCAGCAGATACGCAGTATTTT.

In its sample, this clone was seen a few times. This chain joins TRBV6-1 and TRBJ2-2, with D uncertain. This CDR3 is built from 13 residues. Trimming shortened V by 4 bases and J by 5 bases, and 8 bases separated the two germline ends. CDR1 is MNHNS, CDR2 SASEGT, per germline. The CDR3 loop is CASSAASTGELFF. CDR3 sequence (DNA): TGTGCCAGCAGTGCGGCCTCGACCGGGGAGCTGTTTTTT.

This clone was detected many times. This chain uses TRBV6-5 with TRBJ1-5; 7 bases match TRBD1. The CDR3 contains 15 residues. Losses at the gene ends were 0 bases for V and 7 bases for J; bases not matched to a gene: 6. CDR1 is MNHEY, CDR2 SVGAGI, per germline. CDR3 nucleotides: TGTGCCAGCAGTTACTCTTACAGGGGTGGGCAGCCCCAGCATTTT. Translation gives CASSYSYRGGQPQHF.